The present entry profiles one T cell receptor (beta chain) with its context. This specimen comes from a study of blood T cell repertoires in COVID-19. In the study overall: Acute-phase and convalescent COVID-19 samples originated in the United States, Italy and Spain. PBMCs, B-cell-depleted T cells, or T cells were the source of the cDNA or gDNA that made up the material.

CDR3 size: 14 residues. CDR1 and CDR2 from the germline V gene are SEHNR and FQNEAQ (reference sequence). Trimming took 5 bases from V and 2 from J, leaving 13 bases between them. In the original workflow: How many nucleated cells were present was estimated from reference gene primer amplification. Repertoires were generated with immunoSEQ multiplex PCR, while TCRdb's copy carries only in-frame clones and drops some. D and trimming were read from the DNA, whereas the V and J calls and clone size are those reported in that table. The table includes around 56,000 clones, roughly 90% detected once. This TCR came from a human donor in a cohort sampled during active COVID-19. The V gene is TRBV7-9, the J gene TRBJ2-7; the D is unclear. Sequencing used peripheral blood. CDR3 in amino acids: CASSTSLVTYEQYF. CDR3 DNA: TGTGCCAGCAGCACATCTCTCGTTACCTACGAGCAGTACTTC.